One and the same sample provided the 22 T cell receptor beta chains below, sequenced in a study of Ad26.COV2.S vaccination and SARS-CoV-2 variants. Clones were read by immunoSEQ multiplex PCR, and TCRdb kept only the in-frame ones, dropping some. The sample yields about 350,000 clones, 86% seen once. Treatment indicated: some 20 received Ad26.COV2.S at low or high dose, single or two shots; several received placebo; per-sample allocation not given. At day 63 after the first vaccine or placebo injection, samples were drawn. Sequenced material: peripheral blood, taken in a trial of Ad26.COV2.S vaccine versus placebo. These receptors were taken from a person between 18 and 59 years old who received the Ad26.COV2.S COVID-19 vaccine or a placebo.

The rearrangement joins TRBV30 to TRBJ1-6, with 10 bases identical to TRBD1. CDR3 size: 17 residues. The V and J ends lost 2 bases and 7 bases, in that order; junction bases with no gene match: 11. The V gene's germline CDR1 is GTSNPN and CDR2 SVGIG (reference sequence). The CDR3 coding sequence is TGTGCCTGGAGTCGAGGGGAGACAGGGGGCTGGAATTCACCCCTCCACTTT. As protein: CAWSRGETGGWNSPLHF.

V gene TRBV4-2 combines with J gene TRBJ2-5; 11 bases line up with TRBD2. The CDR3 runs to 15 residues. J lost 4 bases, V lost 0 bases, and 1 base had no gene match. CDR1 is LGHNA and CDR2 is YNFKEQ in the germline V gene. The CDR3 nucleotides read TGTGCCAGCAGCCAAGATAGCGGGGGGGCAGAGACCCAGTACTTC. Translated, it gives CASSQDSGGAETQYF.

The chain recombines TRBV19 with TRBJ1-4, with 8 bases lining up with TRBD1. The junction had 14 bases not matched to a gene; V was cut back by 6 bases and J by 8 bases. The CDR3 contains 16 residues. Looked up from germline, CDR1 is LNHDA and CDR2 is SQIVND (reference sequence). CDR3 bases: TGTGCCAGTAGGGCACCCCAGGGGGCAATTGAAGAAAAACTGTTTTTT. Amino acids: CASRAPQGAIEEKLFF.

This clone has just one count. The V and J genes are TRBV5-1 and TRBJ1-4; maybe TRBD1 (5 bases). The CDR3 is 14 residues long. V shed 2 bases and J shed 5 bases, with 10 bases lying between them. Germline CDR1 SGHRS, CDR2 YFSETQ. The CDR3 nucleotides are TGCGCCAGCAGCTTAAGCAGGGTAAATGAAAAACTGTTTTTT. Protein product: CASSLSRVNEKLFF.

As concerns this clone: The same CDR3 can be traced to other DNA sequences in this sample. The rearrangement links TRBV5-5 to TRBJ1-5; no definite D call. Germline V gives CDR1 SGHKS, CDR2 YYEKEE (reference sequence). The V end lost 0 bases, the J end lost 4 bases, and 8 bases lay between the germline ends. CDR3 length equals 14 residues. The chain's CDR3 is CASSLEQLNQPQHF. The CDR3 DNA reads TGTGCCAGCAGCTTGGAGCAGCTAAATCAGCCCCAGCATTTT.

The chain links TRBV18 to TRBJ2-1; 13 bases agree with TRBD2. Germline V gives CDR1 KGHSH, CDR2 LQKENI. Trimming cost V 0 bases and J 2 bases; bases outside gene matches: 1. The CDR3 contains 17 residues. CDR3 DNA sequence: TGTGCCAGCTCACCACCGGGACTAGCGGGAACCTACAATGAGCAGTTCTTC. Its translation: CASSPPGLAGTYNEQFF.

In nucleotides, the CDR3 is TGTGCCAGCAGTGATGTCTCTGGGGCCAACGTCCTGACTTTC. Translated, it gives CASSDVSGANVLTF. The chain has TRBV6-4 and TRBJ2-6; D is unresolved. V was clipped by 3 bases and J by 0 bases, with 3 bases between them. Germline loops: CDR1 MRHNA, CDR2 SNTAGT. This CDR3 is 14 amino acids long.

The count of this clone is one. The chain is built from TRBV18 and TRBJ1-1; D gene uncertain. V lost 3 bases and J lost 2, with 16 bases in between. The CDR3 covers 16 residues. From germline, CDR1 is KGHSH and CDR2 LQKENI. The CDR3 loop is CASSPSDGRINTEAFF. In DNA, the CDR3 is TGTGCCAGCTCACCTTCGGACGGACGTATCAACACTGAAGCTTTCTTT.

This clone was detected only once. CDR3 in amino acids: CATTGDRGGFYEQYF. Written as DNA, the CDR3 is TGTGCCACGACCGGGGACAGGGGGGGTTTCTACGAGCAGTACTTC. The chain uses TRBV2 and TRBJ2-7; 11 bases align to TRBD1. This CDR3 region has 15 residues. The junction had 11 bases not matched to a gene; V was cut back by 10 bases and J by 3 bases. CDR1 is SNHLY, CDR2 FYNNEI, per germline.

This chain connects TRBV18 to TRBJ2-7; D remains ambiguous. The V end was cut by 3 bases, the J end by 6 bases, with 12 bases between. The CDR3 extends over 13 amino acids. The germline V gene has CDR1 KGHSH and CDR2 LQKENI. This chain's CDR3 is CASSPARESEQYF. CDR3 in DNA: TGTGCCAGCTCACCCGCTCGAGAAAGCGAGCAGTACTTC.

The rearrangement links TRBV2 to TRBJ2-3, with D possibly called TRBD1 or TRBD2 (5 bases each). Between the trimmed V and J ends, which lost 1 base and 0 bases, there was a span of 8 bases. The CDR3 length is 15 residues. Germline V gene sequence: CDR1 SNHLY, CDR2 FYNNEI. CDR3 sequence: CASSEEGPSTDTQYF. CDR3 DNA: TGTGCCAGCAGTGAAGAGGGACCTAGCACAGATACGCAGTATTTT.

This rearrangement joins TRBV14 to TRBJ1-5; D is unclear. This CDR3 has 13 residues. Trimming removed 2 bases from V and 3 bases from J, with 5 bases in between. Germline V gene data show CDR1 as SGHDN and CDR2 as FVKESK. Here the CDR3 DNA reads TGTGCCAGCAGCCAAAGCCCCAATCAGCCCCAGCATTTT. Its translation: CASSQSPNQPQHF. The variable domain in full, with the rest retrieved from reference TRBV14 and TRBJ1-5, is EAGVTQFPSHSVIEKGQTVTLRCDPISGHDNLYWYRRVMGKEIKFLLHFVKESKQDESGMPNNRFLAERTGGTYSTLKVQPAELEDSGVYFCASSQSPNQPQHFGDGTRLSIL.

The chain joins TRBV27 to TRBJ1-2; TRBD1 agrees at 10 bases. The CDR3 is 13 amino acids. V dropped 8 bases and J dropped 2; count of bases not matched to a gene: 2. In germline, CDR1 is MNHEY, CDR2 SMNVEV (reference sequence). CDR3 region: CASSDRGNYGYTF. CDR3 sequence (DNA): TGTGCCAGCTCGGACAGGGGGAACTATGGCTACACCTTC.

CDR3 residues: CASSLDPQSYGYTF. In DNA, the CDR3 is TGTGCCAGCAGCTTAGACCCACAGAGCTATGGCTACACCTTC. The V gene is TRBV7-9, the J gene TRBJ1-2; D is uncertain. The CDR3 length is 14 residues. Looked up from germline, CDR1 is SEHNR and CDR2 is FQNEAQ (reference sequence). Deletions cut 1 base from V and 4 bases from J, with 10 bases between.

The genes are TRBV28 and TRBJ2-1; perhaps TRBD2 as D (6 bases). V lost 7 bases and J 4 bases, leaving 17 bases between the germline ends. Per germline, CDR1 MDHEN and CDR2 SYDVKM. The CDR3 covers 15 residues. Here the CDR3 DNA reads TGTGCCAGCATCCTACGGGGAGGTGGGTACAATGAGCAGTTCTTC. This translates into CASILRGGGYNEQFF.

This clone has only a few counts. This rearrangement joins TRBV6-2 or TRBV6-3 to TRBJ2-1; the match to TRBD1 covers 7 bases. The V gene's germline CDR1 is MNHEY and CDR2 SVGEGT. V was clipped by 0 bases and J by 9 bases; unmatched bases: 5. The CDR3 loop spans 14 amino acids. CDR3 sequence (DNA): TGTGCCAGCAGTTACTCGGGGACAGTCGCTGAGCAGTTCTTC. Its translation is CASSYSGTVAEQFF.

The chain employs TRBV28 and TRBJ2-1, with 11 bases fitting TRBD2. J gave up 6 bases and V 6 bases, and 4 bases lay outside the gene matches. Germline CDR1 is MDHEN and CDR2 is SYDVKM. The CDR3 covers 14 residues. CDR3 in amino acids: CASRGGLAGNEQFF. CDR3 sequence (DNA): TGTGCCAGCAGAGGCGGACTAGCGGGCAATGAGCAGTTCTTC.

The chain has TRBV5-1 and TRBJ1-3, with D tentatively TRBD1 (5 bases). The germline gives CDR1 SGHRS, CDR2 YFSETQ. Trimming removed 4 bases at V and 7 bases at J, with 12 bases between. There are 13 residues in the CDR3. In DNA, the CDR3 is TGCGCCAGCAGCCAGATGGGGGGGAACACCATATATTTT. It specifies CASSQMGGNTIYF.

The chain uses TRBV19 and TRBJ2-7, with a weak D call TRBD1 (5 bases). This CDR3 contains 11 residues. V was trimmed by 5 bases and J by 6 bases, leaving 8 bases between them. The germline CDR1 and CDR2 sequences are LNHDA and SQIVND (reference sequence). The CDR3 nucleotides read TGTGCCAGTAGTCAAGGGGCCGAGCAGTACTTC. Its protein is CASSQGAEQYF. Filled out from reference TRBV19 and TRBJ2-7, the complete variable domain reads DGGITQSPKYLFRKEGQNVTLSCEQNLNHDAMYWYRQDPGQGLRLIYYSQIVNDFQKGDIAEGYSVSREKKESFPLTVTSAQKNPTAFYLCASSQGAEQYFGPGTRLTVT.

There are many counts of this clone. The CDR3 spells CAISESNGLGAFF. The CDR3 nucleotides are TGTGCCATCAGTGAGTCGAATGGGTTAGGAGCTTTCTTT. The chain employs TRBV10-3 and TRBJ1-1; unclear D gene. The CDR3 runs to 13 residues. Germline loops: CDR1 ENHRY, CDR2 SYGVKD. With 0 bases removed from V and 10 bases from J, the gap between germline ends came to 12 bases.

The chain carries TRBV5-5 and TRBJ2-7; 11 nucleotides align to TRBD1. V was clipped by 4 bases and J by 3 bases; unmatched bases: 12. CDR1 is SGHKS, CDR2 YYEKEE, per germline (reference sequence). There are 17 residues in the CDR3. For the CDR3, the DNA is TGTGCCAGCAGCCCCACAGTGCCTGGGACAGGGGGCTACGAGCAGTACTTC. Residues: CASSPTVPGTGGYEQYF.

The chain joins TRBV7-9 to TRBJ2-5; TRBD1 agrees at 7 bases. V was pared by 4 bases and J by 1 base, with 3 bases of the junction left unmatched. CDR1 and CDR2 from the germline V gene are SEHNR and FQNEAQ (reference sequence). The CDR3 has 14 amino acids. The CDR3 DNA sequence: TGTGCCAGCAGCTGGACAGGATTCCAAGAGACCCAGTACTTC. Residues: CASSWTGFQETQYF.